This record looks at one T cell receptor beta chain sequence and its context. Clones were sequenced by immunoSEQ multiplex PCR, and TCRdb holds only the in-frame ones, with some missing. This table holds nearly 400,000 clones, 89% found once. Trimming shortened V by 2 bases and J by 10 bases, and 8 bases separated the two germline ends. CDR3 length: 12 amino acids. Germline V gene sequence: CDR1 SNHLY, CDR2 FYNNEI. This sample is drawn from a study of blood T cell repertoires in COVID-19. Looking at the study overall: Sites across the United States, Italy and Spain contributed samples from acute and convalescent COVID-19. T cells, B-cell-depleted T cells, or PBMCs supplied cDNA or gDNA.

Participants spanned ages about 18 to 100 years and resided in about two dozen US areas. Donors were grouped by their self-reported clinical history. This clonotype originated in a woman between 25 and 40 years old who had recovered from COVID-19. Sequenced input: PBMCs or T cells enriched from blood (not recorded which). V and J are TRBV2 and TRBJ1-4; D ambiguous. The CDR3 is CASSELARKLFF. CDR3 DNA sequence: TGTGCCAGCAGTGAATTGGCAAGAAAACTGTTTTTT.